This T cell receptor (beta chain) emerged from a study of blood T cells in healthy people across ages. There were at least 6 micrograms of total RNA extracted from every sample. A second about 7 to 11 cycle PCR used barcoded and J-beta primers. A single record per CDR3 protein comes from TCRdb applying MiXCR to the 5' RACE reads. This sample has roughly 1.4 million distinct CDR3 sequences, with around 55% found just once. The receptor was isolated from a young man in good health. Specimen: blood.

The CDR3 loop reads CASSYNEGVTDTQYF. The CDR3 DNA reads as TGTGCCAGCAGTTACAATGAGGGGGTAACAGATACGCAGTATTTT. The chain recombines TRBV6-5 with TRBJ2-3, with D tentatively TRBD1 (6 bases). Trimming removed 2 bases from V and 3 bases from J, with 12 bases in between. CDR1 is MNHEY, CDR2 SVGAGI, per germline. The CDR3 extends over 15 amino acids.